Following are 23 T cell receptor beta chains from one sample sequenced in a study of human T cells and chemical hapten exposure. TCRdb reprocessed the RACE reads via MiXCR and lists one record per CDR3 protein. In the table there are 340,000 or so distinct CDR3 sequences, approximately 6.3% of which are singletons. The time point denotes: patch test 1, 2 weeks after DPC sensitization. Described treatment: therapeutic diphenylcyclopropenone sensitization with weekly scalp DPC. The sequencing used whole blood, collected in connection with sensitization to the hapten diphenylcyclopropenone (DPC). The receptors originated from a woman between 18 and 29 years old with alopecia areata. Some clones in this sample may be carry-over from other donors' samples.

This clonotype was seen repeatedly, ten times or more. The chain combines TRBV12-3 or TRBV12-4 with TRBJ2-1, with D possibly TRBD2 on 5 matching bases. This CDR3 is built from 16 residues. V was shortened by 5 bases and J by 7 bases, with 21 bases between the two germline ends. In DNA, the CDR3 is TGTGCCAGCAGTCTAACCGGAGGCGGCCCTAGTAATGAGCAGTTCTTC. Amino acid sequence: CASSLTGGGPSNEQFF.

This clonotype was counted only a few times. The chain uses TRBV9 and TRBJ2-3, with D maybe TRBD2 (5 bases). The V gene lost 5 bases and the J gene lost 4 bases, with 14 bases spanning the gap. The CDR3 totals 14 residues. Germline CDR1 is SGDLS and CDR2 is YYNGEE. CDR3: CASSPSTAPDTQYF. The CDR3 DNA reads TGTGCCAGCAGTCCTAGCACCGCCCCAGATACGCAGTATTTT.

The rearrangement links TRBV7-2 to TRBJ1-6, with TRBD1 matching over 9 bases. Germline loops: CDR1 SGHTA, CDR2 FQGNSA. The CDR3 consists of 14 residues. The V segment lost 1 base and the J segment 16 bases; nucleotides outside the gene matches: 8. The CDR3 sequence is CASSLDGRDRALHF. The CDR3 nucleotides are TGTGCCAGCAGCTTAGACGGTCGGGACAGGGCGCTCCACTTT.

This clonotype showed up many times. The chain's CDR3 is CSVALRAAFF. CDR3 DNA: TGCAGCGTTGCGTTAAGGGCGGCTTTCTTT. V is TRBV29-1 and J is TRBJ1-1; the D is unclear. Per germline, CDR1 SQVTM and CDR2 ANQGSEA. CDR3 length equals 10 residues. Trimming removed 4 bases from V and 11 bases from J, with 11 bases in between.

On this clonotype itself: This may be a read error, as it is one base from a much larger clone. The chain employs TRBV5-5 and TRBJ2-3; D may be TRBD1 (5 bases). The CDR3 length is 15 residues. The germline V gene has CDR1 SGHKS and CDR2 YYEKEE (reference sequence). The CDR3 DNA reads as TGTGACAGCAGCTTTCAGGGCCCTAGCACAGATACGCAGTATTTT. It encodes CDSSFQGPSTDTQYF. Together with reference TRBV5-5 and TRBJ2-3, the CDR3 gives the full variable domain: DAGVTQSPTHLIKTRGQQVTLRCSPISGHKSVSWYQQVLGQGPQFIFQYYEKEERGRGNFPDRFSARQFPNYSSELNVNALLLGDSALYLCDSSFQGPSTDTQYFGPGTRLTVL.

This clonotype was counted between two and nine times. This chain connects TRBV7-2 to TRBJ2-4, with a weak D call TRBD1 (5 bases). CDR1 is SGHTA and CDR2 is FQGNSA in the germline V gene. V was clipped by 4 bases and J by 8 bases, with 6 bases between them. This CDR3 has 11 residues. CDR3 region: CASSSQDIQYF. DNA of the CDR3: TGTGCCAGCAGCTCACAGGACATTCAGTACTTC.

J is TRBJ1-2 and V is TRBV15; D is unresolved. Trimming took 0 bases from V and 1 from J, leaving 3 bases between them. This CDR3 has 13 amino acids. Germline lookup yields CDR1 LNHNV and CDR2 YYDKDF (reference sequence). CDR3 nucleotides: TGTGCCACCAGCAGAGACCTTAACTATGGCTACACCTTC. It specifies CATSRDLNYGYTF.

In its sample, this clonotype was seen a few times. This chain links TRBV6-2 or TRBV6-3 with TRBJ2-5; unclear D gene. The germline V gene has CDR1 MNHEY and CDR2 SVGEGT. The CDR3 consists of 15 residues. The V end was cut by 6 bases, the J end by 2 bases, with 16 bases between. The DNA for the CDR3 is TGTGCCAGCAGCTTTCTCCTCCAGGAACAAGAGACCCAGTACTTC. This gives the protein CASSFLLQEQETQYF.

V is TRBV6-1 and J is TRBJ1-5; no firm D call. Per the germline V gene, CDR1 is MNHNS and CDR2 is SASEGT. CDR3 size: 13 residues. Trimming took 2 bases from V and 7 from J, leaving 9 bases between them. The CDR3 sequence: CASSESRNQPQHF. For the CDR3, the DNA is TGTGCCAGCAGTGAATCTAGGAACCAGCCCCAGCATTTT.

This clonotype was found a few times. The chain is built from TRBV6-5 and TRBJ2-5, with 9 positions matching TRBD2. J was trimmed by 9 bases and V by 2 bases; bases with no gene match: 10. The germline gives CDR1 MNHEY, CDR2 SVGAGI. The CDR3 covers 15 residues. CDR3 loop: CASSYGASGAEAQYF. For the CDR3, the DNA is TGTGCCAGCAGTTACGGGGCTAGCGGGGCCGAGGCCCAGTACTTC.

The chain recombines TRBV5-1 with TRBJ2-3; D tentatively fits TRBD1 or TRBD2 (5 bases each). This CDR3 is 14 amino acids long. Germline CDR1 reads SGHRS; CDR2 reads YFSETQ. V dropped 4 bases and J dropped 1 base, with 10 bases sitting between them. The CDR3 loop reads CASSGRGRTDTQYF. The CDR3, as DNA: TGCGCCAGCAGCGGTCGGGGCCGCACAGATACGCAGTATTTT.

Only a few counts were recorded for this clonotype. The genes are TRBV5-1 and TRBJ2-3; D may be TRBD2 (5 bases). The V gene lost 4 bases and the J gene lost 3 bases, with 15 bases spanning the gap. CDR1 is SGHRS and CDR2 is YFSETQ in the germline V gene. The length of the CDR3 is 15 residues. CDR3 loop: CASSVSSSITDTQYF. As DNA, the CDR3 is TGCGCCAGCAGCGTATCTAGCTCCATTACAGATACGCAGTATTTT.

This clonotype was detected many times. The rearrangement links TRBV4-2 to TRBJ1-2; D perhaps matches TRBD1 (6 bases). The V and J ends lost 5 bases and 3 bases respectively, with 19 bases between them. The V gene's germline CDR1 is LGHNA and CDR2 YNFKEQ. CDR3 length equals 16 residues. The CDR3 coding sequence is TGTGCCAGCAGCATTTCTTCAGGGGAAGAAGACTATGGCTACACCTTC. The encoded protein is CASSISSGEEDYGYTF.

This clonotype was seen more than once but under ten times. The genes are TRBV4-1 and TRBJ1-5, with 7 bases matching TRBD1. Germline trimming cut 5 bases from V and 7 bases from J; bases unmatched to any gene: 11. Per the germline V gene, CDR1 is MGHRA and CDR2 is YSYEKL. The CDR3 consists of 15 residues. CDR3 nucleotide sequence: TGCGCCAGCAGCGCGTTTGACAGGGTTGAACAGCCCCAGCATTTT. This encodes CASSAFDRVEQPQHF.

A few counts support this clonotype. V is TRBV20-1 and J is TRBJ1-1, with 11 positions matching TRBD1. The germline V gene has CDR1 DFQATT and CDR2 SNEGSKA (reference sequence). CDR3 size: 12 residues. CDR3 sequence (DNA): TGCAGATCGGGACAGGGGGACACTGAAGCTTTCTTT. Residues: CRSGQGDTEAFF.

The chain is built from TRBV7-2 and TRBJ1-2; D is unresolved. The CDR3 is made up of 13 amino acids. Trimming took off 4 bases at V and 5 bases at J, with 11 bases between the two ends. The germline CDR1 and CDR2 sequences are SGHTA and FQGNSA. In nucleotides, the CDR3 is TGTGCCAGCAGCTCCAACGGCGGGTATGGCTACACCTTC. This codes for CASSSNGGYGYTF.

The chain has TRBV12-3 or TRBV12-4 and TRBJ2-1; 9 bases agree with TRBD2. The CDR3 length is 15 residues. The V gene end was trimmed by 6 bases and the J gene end by 5 bases; junction bases not matched to a gene: 8. CDR3 DNA: TGTGCCAGCAGGTTTAGCGGGGGAAGTGACAATGAGCAGTTCTTC. Its protein is CASRFSGGSDNEQFF.

This clonotype was recorded a few times. This chain connects TRBV11-2 to TRBJ1-1; perhaps TRBD1 as D (5 bases). Germline CDR1 reads SGHAT; CDR2 reads FQNNGV. V was trimmed by 4 bases and J by 8 bases, leaving 14 bases between them. This CDR3 has 13 residues. This CDR3 reads CASSSPQRGEAFF. DNA of the CDR3: TGTGCCAGCAGCTCCCCGCAACGGGGGGAAGCTTTCTTT.

This clonotype was detected ten times or more. The chain has TRBV4-3 and TRBJ2-7; D is unresolved. V lost 0 bases to trimming and J lost 4 bases, with 10 bases between them. This CDR3 spans 14 amino acids. Germline V gene sequence: CDR1 LGHNA, CDR2 YSLEER. The CDR3 coding sequence is TGCGCCAGCAGCCAAGAGGTTGTGAGGTACGAGCAGTACTTC. Amino acid sequence: CASSQEVVRYEQYF.

The V gene is TRBV5-1, the J gene TRBJ2-5; 10 bases match TRBD2. The V gene end was trimmed by 4 bases and the J gene end by 2 bases; junction bases not matched to a gene: 5. The germline V gene has CDR1 SGHRS and CDR2 YFSETQ. This CDR3 is 15 amino acids long. CDR3: CASSQLAGKQETQYF. The CDR3 nucleotides read TGCGCCAGCAGCCAACTAGCGGGGAAACAAGAGACCCAGTACTTC. Full variable domain (outside the CDR3, taken from reference TRBV5-1 and TRBJ2-5): KAGVTQTPRYLIKTRGQQVTLSCSPISGHRSVSWYQQTPGQGLQFLFEYFSETQRNKGNFPGRFSGRQFSNSRSEMNVSTLELGDSALYLCASSQLAGKQETQYFGPGTRLLVL.

In this sample, this clonotype turned up many times. This rearrangement joins TRBV29-1 to TRBJ2-2; tentatively, D is TRBD1 or TRBD2 (7 bases each). Trimming took off 7 bases at V and 0 bases at J, with 12 bases between the two ends. This CDR3 comprises 14 residues. Germline CDR1 is SQVTM and CDR2 is ANQGSEA. CDR3 amino acids: CSAQGGANTGELFF. CDR3 in DNA: TGCAGCGCCCAGGGGGGGGCGAACACCGGGGAGCTGTTTTTT.

The chain joins TRBV20-1 to TRBJ1-2; the match to TRBD1 covers 9 bases. The CDR3 has 15 amino acids. Trimming removed 0 bases from V and 0 bases from J; junction bases left unmatched: 2. Looked up from germline, CDR1 is DFQATT and CDR2 is SNEGSKA (reference sequence). In DNA form, the CDR3 reads TGCAGTGCTAGAGAAAGGGACAGGGCTAACTATGGCTACACCTTC. This encodes CSARERDRANYGYTF.

This clonotype turned up a few times. This chain connects TRBV7-3 to TRBJ2-1, with TRBD2 as a possible D gene (6 bases). The V and J ends lost 5 bases and 8 bases respectively, with 22 bases between them. Germline V CDR1 and CDR2: SGHTA, FQGTGA. This CDR3 spans 16 amino acids. CDR3 amino acids: CASSLRSAPRGDEQFF. The CDR3 DNA follows: TGTGCCAGCAGCCTTAGATCCGCACCGCGGGGCGATGAGCAGTTCTTC.